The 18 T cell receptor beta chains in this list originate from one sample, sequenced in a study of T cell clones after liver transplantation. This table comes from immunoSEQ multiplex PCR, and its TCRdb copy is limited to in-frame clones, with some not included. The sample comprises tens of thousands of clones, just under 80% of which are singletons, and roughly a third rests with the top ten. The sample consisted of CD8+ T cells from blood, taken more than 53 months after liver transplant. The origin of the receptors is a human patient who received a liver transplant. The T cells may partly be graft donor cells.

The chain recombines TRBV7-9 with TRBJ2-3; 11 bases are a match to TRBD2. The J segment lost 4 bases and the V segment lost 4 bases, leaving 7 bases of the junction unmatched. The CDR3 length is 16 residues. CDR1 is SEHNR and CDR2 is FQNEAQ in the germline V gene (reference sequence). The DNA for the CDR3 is TGTGCCAGCAGCTCAGCGACTAGCGGGGTCCCAGATACGCAGTATTTT. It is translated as CASSSATSGVPDTQYF.

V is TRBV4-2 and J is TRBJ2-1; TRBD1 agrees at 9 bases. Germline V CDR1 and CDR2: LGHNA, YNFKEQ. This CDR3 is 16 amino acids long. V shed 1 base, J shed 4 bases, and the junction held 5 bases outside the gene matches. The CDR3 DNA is TGTGCCAGCAGCCAAGGTGGGGACAGGGTGTACAATGAGCAGTTCTTC. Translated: CASSQGGDRVYNEQFF.

CDR3 region: CASSPDRYSNQPQHF. Here the CDR3 DNA reads TGTGCCAGCAGTCCCGACAGATATAGCAATCAGCCCCAGCATTTT. V and J are TRBV6-5 and TRBJ1-5; weak D call: TRBD1 (5 bases). Trimming removed 5 bases from V and 0 bases from J, with 11 bases in between. This CDR3 spans 15 amino acids. Germline CDR1 reads MNHEY; CDR2 reads SVGAGI.

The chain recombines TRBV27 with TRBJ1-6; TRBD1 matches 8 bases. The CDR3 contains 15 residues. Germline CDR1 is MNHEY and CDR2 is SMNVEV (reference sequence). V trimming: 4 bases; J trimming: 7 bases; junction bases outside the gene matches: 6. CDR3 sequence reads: CASSSGTGGNSPLHF. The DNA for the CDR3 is TGTGCCAGCAGTTCGGGAACAGGGGGAAATTCACCCCTCCACTTT.

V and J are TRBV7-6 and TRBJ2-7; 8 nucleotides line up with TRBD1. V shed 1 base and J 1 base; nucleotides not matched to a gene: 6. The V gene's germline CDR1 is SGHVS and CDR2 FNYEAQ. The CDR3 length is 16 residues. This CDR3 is CASSLGGGTGSYEQYF. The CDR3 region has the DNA TGTGCCAGCAGCTTAGGTGGAGGGACAGGTTCCTACGAGCAGTACTTC.

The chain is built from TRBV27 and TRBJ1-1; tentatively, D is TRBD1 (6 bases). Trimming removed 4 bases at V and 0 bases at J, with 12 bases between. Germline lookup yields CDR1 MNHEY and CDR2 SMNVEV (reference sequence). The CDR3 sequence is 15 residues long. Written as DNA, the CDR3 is TGTGCCAGCAGTTCGGACAGTCCCATGAACACTGAAGCTTTCTTT. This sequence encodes CASSSDSPMNTEAFF.

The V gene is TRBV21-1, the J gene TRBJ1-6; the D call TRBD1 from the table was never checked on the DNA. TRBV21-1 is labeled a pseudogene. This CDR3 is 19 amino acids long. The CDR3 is CASIKAGQVKGGPSSPLHF. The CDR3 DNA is TGTGCCAGCATCAAAGCCGGACAGGTGAAAGGAGGTCCCAGTTCACCCCTCCACTTT.

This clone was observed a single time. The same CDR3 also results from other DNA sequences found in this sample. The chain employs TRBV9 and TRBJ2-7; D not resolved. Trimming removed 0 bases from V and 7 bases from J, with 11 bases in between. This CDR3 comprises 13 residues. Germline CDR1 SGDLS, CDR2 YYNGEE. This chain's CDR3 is CASSVGGPYEQYF. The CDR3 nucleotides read TGTGCCAGCAGCGTAGGCGGCCCTTATGAGCAGTACTTC.

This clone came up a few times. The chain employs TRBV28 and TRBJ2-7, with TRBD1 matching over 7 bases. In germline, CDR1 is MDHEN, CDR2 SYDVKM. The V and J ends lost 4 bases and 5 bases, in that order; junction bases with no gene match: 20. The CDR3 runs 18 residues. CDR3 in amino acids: CASSSRRSGSRTGDEQYF. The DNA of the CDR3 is TGTGCCAGCAGTTCGCGTCGTAGTGGGTCCAGGACAGGCGACGAGCAGTACTTC.

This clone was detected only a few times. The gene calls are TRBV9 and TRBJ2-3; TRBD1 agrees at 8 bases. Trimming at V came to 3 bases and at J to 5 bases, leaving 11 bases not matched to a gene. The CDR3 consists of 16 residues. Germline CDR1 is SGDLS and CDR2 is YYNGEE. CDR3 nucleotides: TGTGCCAGCAGCGCCTTTGACGGGACAGGCGGAGATACGCAGTATTTT. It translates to CASSAFDGTGGDTQYF.

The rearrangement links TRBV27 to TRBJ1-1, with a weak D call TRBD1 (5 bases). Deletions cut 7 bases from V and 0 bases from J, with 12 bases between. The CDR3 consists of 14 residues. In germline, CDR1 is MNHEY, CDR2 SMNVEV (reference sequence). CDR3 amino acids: CASTMGGMNTEAFF. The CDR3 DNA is TGTGCCAGCACAATGGGGGGGATGAACACTGAAGCTTTCTTT.

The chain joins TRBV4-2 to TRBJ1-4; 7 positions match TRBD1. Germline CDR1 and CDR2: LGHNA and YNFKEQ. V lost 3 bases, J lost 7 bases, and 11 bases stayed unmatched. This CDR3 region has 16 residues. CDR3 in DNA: TGTGCCAGCAGCCAGGGCCCGACAGGGCTTGGTGAAAAACTGTTTTTT. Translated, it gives CASSQGPTGLGEKLFF.

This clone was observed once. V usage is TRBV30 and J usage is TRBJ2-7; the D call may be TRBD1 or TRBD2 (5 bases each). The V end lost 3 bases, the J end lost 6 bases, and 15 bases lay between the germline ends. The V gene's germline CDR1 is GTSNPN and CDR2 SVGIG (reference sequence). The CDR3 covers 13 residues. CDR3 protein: CAWSHGASGEQYF. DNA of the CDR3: TGTGCCTGGAGCCACGGGGCGTCCGGCGAGCAGTACTTC.

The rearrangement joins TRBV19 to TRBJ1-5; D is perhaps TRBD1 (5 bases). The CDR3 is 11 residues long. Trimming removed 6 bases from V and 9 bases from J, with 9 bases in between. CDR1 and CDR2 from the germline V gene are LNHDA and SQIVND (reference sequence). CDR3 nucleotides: TGTGCCAGTAGCCCCGGGGGGCCCCAGCATTTT. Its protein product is CASSPGGPQHF. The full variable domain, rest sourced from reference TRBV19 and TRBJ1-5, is DGGITQSPKYLFRKEGQNVTLSCEQNLNHDAMYWYRQDPGQGLRLIYYSQIVNDFQKGDIAEGYSVSREKKESFPLTVTSAQKNPTAFYLCASSPGGPQHFGDGTRLSIL.

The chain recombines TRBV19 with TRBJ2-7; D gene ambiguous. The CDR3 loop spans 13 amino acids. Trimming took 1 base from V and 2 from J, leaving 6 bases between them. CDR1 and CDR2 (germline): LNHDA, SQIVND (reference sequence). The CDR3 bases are TGTGCCAGTAGTATAGGGGTGACCTACGAGCAGTACTTC. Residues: CASSIGVTYEQYF.

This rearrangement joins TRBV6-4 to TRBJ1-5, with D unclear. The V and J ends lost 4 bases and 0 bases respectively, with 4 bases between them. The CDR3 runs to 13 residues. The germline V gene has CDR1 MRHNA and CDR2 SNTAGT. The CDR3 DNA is TGTGCCAGCAGTGCCGGTAGCAATCAGCCCCAGCATTTT. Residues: CASSAGSNQPQHF.

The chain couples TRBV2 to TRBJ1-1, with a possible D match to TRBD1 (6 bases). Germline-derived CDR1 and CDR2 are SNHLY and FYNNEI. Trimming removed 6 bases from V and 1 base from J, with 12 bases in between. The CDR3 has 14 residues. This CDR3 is CASRGAGGNTEAFF. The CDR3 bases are TGTGCCAGCAGGGGGGCCGGAGGGAACACTGAAGCTTTCTTT.

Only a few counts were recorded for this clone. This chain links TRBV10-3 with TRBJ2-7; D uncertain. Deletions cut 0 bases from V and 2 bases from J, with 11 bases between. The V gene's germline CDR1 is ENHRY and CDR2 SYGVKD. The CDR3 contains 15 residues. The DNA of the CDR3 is TGTGCCATCAGTGAGTCGAGAACTTCCACCTACGAGCAGTACTTC. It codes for CAISESRTSTYEQYF.